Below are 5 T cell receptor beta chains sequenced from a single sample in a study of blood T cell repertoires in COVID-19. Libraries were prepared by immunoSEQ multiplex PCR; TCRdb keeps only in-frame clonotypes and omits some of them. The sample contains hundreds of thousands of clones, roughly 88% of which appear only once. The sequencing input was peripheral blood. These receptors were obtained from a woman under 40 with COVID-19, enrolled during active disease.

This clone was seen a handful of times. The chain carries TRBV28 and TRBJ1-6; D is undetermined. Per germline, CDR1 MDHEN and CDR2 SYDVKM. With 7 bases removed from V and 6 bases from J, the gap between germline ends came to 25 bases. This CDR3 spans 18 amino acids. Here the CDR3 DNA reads TGTGCCAGCACCGACACGGCCCCGTTTGGTAATGGTAATTCACCCCTCCACTTT. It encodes CASTDTAPFGNGNSPLHF.

Here the CDR3 reads CASSSTLNTEAFF. The CDR3 region has the DNA TGTGCCAGCAGTTCGACATTGAACACTGAAGCTTTCTTT. The chain joins TRBV6-6 to TRBJ1-1, with D unresolved. Trimming removed 4 bases at V and 0 bases at J, with 6 bases between. CDR3 length equals 13 residues. Germline CDR1 reads MNHNY; CDR2 reads SVGAGI (reference sequence).

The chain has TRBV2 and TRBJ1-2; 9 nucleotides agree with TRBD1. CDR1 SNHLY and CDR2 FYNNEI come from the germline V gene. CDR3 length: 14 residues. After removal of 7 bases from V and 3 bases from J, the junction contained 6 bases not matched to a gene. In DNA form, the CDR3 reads TGTGCCAGCATCCAGACAGGGGGGGACTATGGCTACACCTTC. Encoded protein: CASIQTGGDYGYTF.

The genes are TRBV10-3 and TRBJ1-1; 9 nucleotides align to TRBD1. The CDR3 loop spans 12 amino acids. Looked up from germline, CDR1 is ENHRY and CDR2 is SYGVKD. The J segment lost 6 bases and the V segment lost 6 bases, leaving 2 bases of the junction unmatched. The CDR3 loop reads CAIRGQGSEAFF. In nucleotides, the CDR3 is TGTGCCATCAGGGGACAGGGCTCTGAAGCTTTCTTT.

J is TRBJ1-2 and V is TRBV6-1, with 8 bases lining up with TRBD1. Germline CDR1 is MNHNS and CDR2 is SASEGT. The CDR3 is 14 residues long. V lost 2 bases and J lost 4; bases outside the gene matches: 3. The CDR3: CASSEWTGSYGYTF. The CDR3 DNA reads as TGTGCCAGCAGTGAATGGACAGGGTCCTATGGCTACACCTTC.